What follows are 22 T cell receptor beta chains derived from one specimen sequenced in a study of T cells in Graves' hyperthyroidism and ophthalmopathy. Using RNA transcripts as the source, TCR beta CDR3 regions were amplified. The HTBI primer set drove a first-round RT-PCR of the TCR CDR3. TCRdb reprocessed the multiplex PCR reads via MiXCR and lists one record per CDR3 protein. The top ten clones hold roughly 50% of a sample with hundreds of thousands of distinct CDR3 sequences, about 20% of them seen once. The sequencing sample was made of blood. These receptors were collected from a man aged 40-49 years with Graves' ophthalmopathy.

The CDR3: CASSQDKYNEQFF. CDR3 DNA: TGTGCCAGCTCACAGGACAAGTACAATGAGCAGTTCTTC. The chain employs TRBV18 and TRBJ2-1; tentative D call: TRBD1 (5 bases). Trimming removed 4 bases at V and 4 bases at J, with 8 bases between. This CDR3 has 13 amino acids. Looked up from germline, CDR1 is KGHSH and CDR2 is LQKENI.

This clonotype was seen repeatedly, ten times or more. The CDR3 reads CAWSVLVGTEAFF. In nucleotides, the CDR3 is TGTGCCTGGAGTGTACTTGTTGGGACTGAAGCTTTCTTT. The rearrangement joins TRBV30 to TRBJ1-1; D is unclear. CDR1 is GTSNPN and CDR2 is SVGIG in the germline V gene (reference sequence). Trimming pared 0 bases from V and 5 bases from J, leaving 10 bases between. The CDR3 sequence is 13 residues long.

V is TRBV4-2 and J is TRBJ1-4, with D perhaps TRBD1 (5 bases). This CDR3 spans 16 amino acids. V lost 1 base and J 4 bases, leaving 13 bases between the germline ends. Germline lookup yields CDR1 LGHNA and CDR2 YNFKEQ. The CDR3 coding sequence is TGTGCCAGCAGCCAAGTGTCCGGGACGGGTAATGAAAAACTGTTTTTT. Protein sequence: CASSQVSGTGNEKLFF.

This clonotype was observed a few times. The chain is built from TRBV29-1 and TRBJ1-1; D might be TRBD1 (5 bases). CDR3 length: 13 amino acids. With 6 bases removed from V and 0 bases from J, the gap between germline ends came to 11 bases. The germline V gene encodes CDR1 SQVTM and CDR2 ANQGSEA. In nucleotides, the CDR3 is TGCAGCGTCGTCAGACAGTTGAACACTGAAGCTTTCTTT. It specifies CSVVRQLNTEAFF.

This clonotype was picked up many times. The CDR3: CASSEIVRQGGYEQYF. The DNA for the CDR3 is TGTGCCAGCAGTGAAATCGTGAGACAGGGGGGCTACGAGCAGTACTTC. The chain is built from TRBV2 and TRBJ2-7; 9 nucleotides line up with TRBD1. This CDR3 is 16 amino acids long. V lost 2 bases and J lost 3; bases outside the gene matches: 8. CDR1 SNHLY and CDR2 FYNNEI come from the germline V gene.

In this sample, this clonotype turned up many times. This chain connects TRBV13 to TRBJ2-7; 10 bases are shared with TRBD1. The V gene's germline CDR1 is PRHDT and CDR2 FYEKMQ (reference sequence). This CDR3 is 14 amino acids long. The ends lost 6 bases at V and 5 bases at J; junction bases unmatched: 7. The CDR3 bases are TGTGCCAGCAGGCGACAGGGGGCGCGGGACGAGCAGTACTTC. Translated, it gives CASRRQGARDEQYF.

In this sample, this clonotype turned up many times. The V gene is TRBV4-1, the J gene TRBJ2-5; D may be TRBD2 (6 bases). The germline V gene encodes CDR1 MGHRA and CDR2 YSYEKL. The CDR3 has 16 amino acids. Trimming left V 1 base short and J 2 bases short, with 14 bases between. The DNA for the CDR3 is TGCGCCAGCAGCCAAGGGGCTGGTAGCGGACAAGAGACCCAGTACTTC. Residues: CASSQGAGSGQETQYF.

This clonotype appeared many times. This chain joins TRBV6-1 and TRBJ1-1; D uncertain. The germline CDR1 and CDR2 sequences are MNHNS and SASEGT. The CDR3 totals 14 residues. V lost 7 bases and J lost 5, with 17 bases in between. In nucleotides, the CDR3 is TGTGCCAGCACATCAAGAGGTCGGGAGACTGAAGCTTTCTTT. Encoded protein: CASTSRGRETEAFF.

This clonotype came up a few times. The V and J genes are TRBV19 and TRBJ2-1, with 9 bases fitting TRBD1. The V segment lost 5 bases and the J segment 5 bases; nucleotides outside the gene matches: 10. The V gene's germline CDR1 is LNHDA and CDR2 SQIVND (reference sequence). This CDR3 contains 16 residues. This chain's CDR3 is CASSQLPGQGNNEQFF. Written as DNA, the CDR3 is TGTGCCAGTAGTCAACTACCGGGACAGGGCAACAATGAGCAGTTCTTC.

The chain recombines TRBV29-1 with TRBJ1-2; perhaps TRBD1 as D (6 bases). The germline V and J ends were trimmed by 3 bases and 4 bases, with 15 bases remaining between them. The CDR3 has 14 residues. Per germline, CDR1 SQVTM and CDR2 ANQGSEA. The CDR3 reads CSVEIGGLGYGYTF. CDR3 DNA: TGCAGCGTTGAGATTGGGGGGCTGGGCTATGGCTACACCTTC. The full variable domain, its missing parts supplied by reference TRBV29-1 and TRBJ1-2, is SAVISQKPSRDICQRGTSLTIQCQVDSQVTMMFWYRQQPGQSLTLIATANQGSEATYESGFVIDKFPISRPNLTFSTLTVSNMSPEDSSIYLCSVEIGGLGYGYTFGSGTRLTVV.

This clonotype was detected only a few times. The chain has TRBV6-2 or TRBV6-3 and TRBJ1-5; 7 nucleotides match TRBD1. Germline CDR1 MNHEY, CDR2 SVGEGT. V shed 6 bases and J 2 bases; nucleotides not matched to a gene: 4. The CDR3 loop spans 14 amino acids. The CDR3 reads CASRTGVGNQPQHF. In DNA form, the CDR3 reads TGTGCCAGCAGAACAGGGGTGGGCAATCAGCCCCAGCATTTT.

This clonotype was detected many times. The genes are TRBV6-5 and TRBJ2-3; unclear D gene. Looked up from germline, CDR1 is MNHEY and CDR2 is SVGAGI. Between the trimmed V and J ends, which lost 2 bases and 1 base, there was a span of 16 bases. This CDR3 contains 17 residues. The CDR3 spells CASSYSFRGSGTDTQYF. As DNA, the CDR3 is TGTGCCAGCAGTTACAGTTTCCGTGGGTCCGGCACAGATACGCAGTATTTT.

The table lists this clonotype with many counts. The chain links TRBV7-9 to TRBJ2-5; 10 nucleotides match TRBD2. Germline V gene lookup returns CDR1 SEHNR and CDR2 FQNEAQ (reference sequence). CDR3 length: 19 residues. The V and J ends lost 3 bases and 2 bases, in that order; junction bases with no gene match: 15. The CDR3 DNA sequence: TGTGCCAGCAGCTTCCCCCGAGGAGCGGGAGGGGGGGTACAAGAGACCCAGTACTTC. Translated: CASSFPRGAGGGVQETQYF.

The chain combines TRBV5-5 with TRBJ2-6, with 7 bases aligning to TRBD1. The V segment lost 4 bases and the J segment 2 bases; nucleotides outside the gene matches: 6. This CDR3 spans 16 amino acids. Germline V lookup: CDR1 SGHKS, CDR2 YYEKEE (reference sequence). DNA of the CDR3: TGTGCCAGCAGCCGGGTTACAGGGGCTGGGGCCAACGTCCTGACTTTC. Its protein product is CASSRVTGAGANVLTF.

The table lists this clonotype with a few counts. One end of the junction fails to match germline, which may point to a read error. The chain employs TRBV30 and TRBJ1-1; D not certain. Germline CDR1 GTSNPN, CDR2 SVGIG (reference sequence). The CDR3 length is 13 residues. DNA for the CDR3: TGTGCCCGGAGAAGGGTGATGGCGAGGGAAGCTTTCTTT. Translation gives CARRRVMAREAFF.

This chain uses TRBV11-1 with TRBJ2-6; TRBD1 agrees at 11 bases. The J segment lost 1 base and the V segment lost 0 bases, leaving 8 bases of the junction unmatched. CDR3 length equals 20 residues. Germline values: CDR1 SGHAT, CDR2 FQDESV (reference sequence). The DNA for the CDR3 is TGTGCCAGCAGCTTAGCGCATCTAGGACAGGGGGCATCTGGGGCCAACGTCCTGACTTTC. This encodes CASSLAHLGQGASGANVLTF.

This clonotype was observed a handful of times. The chain employs TRBV12-3 or TRBV12-4 and TRBJ2-1; 7 nucleotides line up with TRBD2. The CDR3 has 15 amino acids. Trimming at V came to 3 bases and at J to 9 bases, leaving 11 bases not matched to a gene. The CDR3 spells CASSFNGLGVGEQFF. CDR3 in DNA: TGTGCCAGCAGTTTCAACGGACTAGGAGTAGGTGAGCAGTTCTTC.

This clonotype was observed a handful of times. The V call is TRBV6-2 or TRBV6-3, the J call TRBJ2-1, with D unresolved. This CDR3 contains 13 residues. CDR1 is MNHEY and CDR2 is SVGEGT in the germline V gene. The V end lost 2 bases, the J end lost 7 bases, and 9 bases lay between the germline ends. For the CDR3, the DNA is TGTGCCAGCAGTTACGCCCTTCCAAATGAGCAGTTCTTC. Its protein is CASSYALPNEQFF.

The rearrangement uses TRBV2 and TRBJ1-5, with D unresolved. V lost 6 bases and J 3 bases, leaving 15 bases between the germline ends. In germline, CDR1 is SNHLY, CDR2 FYNNEI. The CDR3 consists of 15 residues. The CDR3 is CASSTGRNTNQPQHF. The CDR3 region has the DNA TGTGCCAGCAGCACTGGGAGGAATACCAATCAGCCCCAGCATTTT.

This clonotype appeared many times. CDR3 residues: CASSGGLGTDTQYF. In DNA form, the CDR3 reads TGTGCCAGCAGCGGAGGATTGGGCACAGATACGCAGTATTTT. V is TRBV7-9 and J is TRBJ2-3; D perhaps matches TRBD2 (5 bases). Trimming took 5 bases from V and 1 from J, leaving 10 bases between them. The CDR3 runs to 14 residues. Germline lookup yields CDR1 SEHNR and CDR2 FQNEAQ (reference sequence).

This clonotype has just a few counts. The V call is TRBV10-3, the J call TRBJ2-3, with 9 bases that match TRBD1. The CDR3 loop spans 14 amino acids. V trimming: 7 bases; J trimming: 5 bases; junction bases outside the gene matches: 7. CDR1 ENHRY and CDR2 SYGVKD come from the germline V gene. The CDR3 DNA is TGTGCCATCAATCCGGGACAGGGTGTAGATACGCAGTATTTT. Amino acid sequence: CAINPGQGVDTQYF.

With respect to this clonotype: With a much larger clone just one base away, this may be a read error. The chain recombines TRBV28 with TRBJ2-7; no definite D call. The CDR3 length is 14 residues. Germline V gives CDR1 MDHEN, CDR2 SYDVKM. CDR3 amino acids: CASSTLGGSHEQYF. CDR3 DNA sequence: TGTGCCAGCAGTACCCTCGGCGGCTCCCACGAGCAGTACTTC.